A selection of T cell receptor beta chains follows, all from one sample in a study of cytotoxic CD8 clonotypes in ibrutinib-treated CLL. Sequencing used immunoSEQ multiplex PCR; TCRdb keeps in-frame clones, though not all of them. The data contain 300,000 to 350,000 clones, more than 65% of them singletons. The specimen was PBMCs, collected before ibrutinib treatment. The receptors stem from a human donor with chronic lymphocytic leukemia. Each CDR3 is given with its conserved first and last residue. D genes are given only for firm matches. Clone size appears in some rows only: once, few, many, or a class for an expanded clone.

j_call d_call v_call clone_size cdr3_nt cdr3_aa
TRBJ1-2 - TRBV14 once TGTGCCAGCAGCCAAGATCACTGGGTTACTAACTATGGCTACACCTTC CASSQDHWVTNYGYTF
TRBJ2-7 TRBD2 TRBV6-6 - TGTGCCAGCAGTGACTCTACTAGCGGGCTAACCTACGAGCAGTACTTC CASSDSTSGLTYEQYF
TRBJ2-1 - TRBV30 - TGTGCCTGGAACGGCTTTGCCGCTGAAAATGAGCAGTTCTTC CAWNGFAAENEQFF
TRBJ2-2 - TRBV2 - TGTGCCAGCAGCGCTTTAGTAAGGGACGGGGAGCTGTTTTTT CASSALVRDGELFF
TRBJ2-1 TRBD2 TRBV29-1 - TGCAGCGTTGTTGGGAGCGGGAGGTCCTACAATGAGCAGTTCTTC CSVVGSGRSYNEQFF
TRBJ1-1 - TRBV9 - TGTGCCAGCAGCGGGAGACAGGCGGGCGCTGAAGCTTTCTTT CASSGRQAGAEAFF
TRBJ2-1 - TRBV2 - TGTGCCAGCAGTGTACTAGTCACCTACAATGAGCAGTTCTTC CASSVLVTYNEQFF
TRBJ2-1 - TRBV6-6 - TGTGCCAGCGGCGCAGGCGGATATGAGCAGTTCTTC CASGAGGYEQFF
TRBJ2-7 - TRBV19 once TGTGCCAGTAGTATCAGAGGGGTACCTAACGAGCAGTACTTC CASSIRGVPNEQYF
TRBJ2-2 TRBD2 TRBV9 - TGTGCCAGCAGCGTCACTAGCGGGAGTGGCACCGGGGAGCTGTTTTTT CASSVTSGSGTGELFF
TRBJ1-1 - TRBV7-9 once TGTGCCAGCAGCTTAGCGGGGGGGTACACTGAAGCTTTCTTT CASSLAGGYTEAFF
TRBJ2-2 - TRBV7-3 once TGTGCCAGCAGCGTACAGAGCCCCGGGGAGCTGTTTTTT CASSVQSPGELFF
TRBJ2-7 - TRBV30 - TGTGCCTGGAGTGTCTCGGGGGTCTACGAGCAGTACTTC CAWSVSGVYEQYF
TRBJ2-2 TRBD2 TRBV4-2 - TGTGCCAGCAGCCCTTCGGGTAGCGGGAGGGCGGGGACCGGGGAGCTGTTTTTT CASSPSGSGRAGTGELFF
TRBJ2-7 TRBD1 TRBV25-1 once TGTGCCAGCAGTCCCTTGGACAGGGGGGCCTACGAGCAGTACTTC CASSPLDRGAYEQYF
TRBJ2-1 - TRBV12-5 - TGTGCTAGTGGGGAAGCGGGTAGCTACAATGAGCAGTTCTTC CASGEAGSYNEQFF
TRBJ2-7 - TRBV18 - TGTGCCAGCTCACCACCCACTAGCTACGAGCAGTACTTC CASSPPTSYEQYF
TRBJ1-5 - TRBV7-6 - TGTGCCAGCAGCTCATACAATCAGCCCCAGCATTTT CASSSYNQPQHF
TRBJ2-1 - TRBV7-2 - TGTGCCAGCAGCTACGGGATGAGCTCCTACAATGAGCAGTTCTTC CASSYGMSSYNEQFF
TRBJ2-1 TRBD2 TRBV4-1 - TGCGCCAGCAGCCAAAAAGGACTAGCGGGAGGTTCCACCGCCTTTTACAATGAGCAGTTCTTC CASSQKGLAGGSTAFYNEQFF
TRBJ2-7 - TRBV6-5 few TGTGCCAGCAGTTACGGGGGATCCCGCTCCTACGAGCAGTACTTC CASSYGGSRSYEQYF
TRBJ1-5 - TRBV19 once TGTGCCAGTAGTATAGGTGGGAGCCAGCCCCAGCATTTT CASSIGGSQPQHF
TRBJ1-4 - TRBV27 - TGTGCCAGCAGTTTATGGATGGGGACACCGAATGAAAAACTGTTTTTT CASSLWMGTPNEKLFF
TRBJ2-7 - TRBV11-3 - TGTGCCAGCAGCTTAGCTCCCTCCTACGAGCAGTACTTC CASSLAPSYEQYF
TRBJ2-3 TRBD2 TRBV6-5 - TGTGCCAGCGGAGCGGGAGCCACAGATACGCAGTATTTT CASGAGATDTQYF
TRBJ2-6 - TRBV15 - TGTGCCACCAGCAGAGATACGGGGCCTCGAGGGGCTGGGGCCAACGTCCTGACTTTC CATSRDTGPRGAGANVLTF
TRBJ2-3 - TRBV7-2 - TGTGCCAGCAGCGACCCCATTAGGGGGGAAACAGATACGCAGTATTTT CASSDPIRGETDTQYF
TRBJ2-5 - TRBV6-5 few TGTGCCAGCAGTTACTCGAACGCGGAGACCCAGTACTTC CASSYSNAETQYF
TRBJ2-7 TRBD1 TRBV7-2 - TGTGCCAGCAGCCCACGGACAGGGAAGGCTCCTATAGAGCAGTACTTC CASSPRTGKAPIEQYF
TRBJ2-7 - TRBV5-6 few TGTGCCAGCAGCTTGGGGTCGAGAGCTACCTACGAGCAGTACTTC CASSLGSRATYEQYF
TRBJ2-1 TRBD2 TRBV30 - TGTGTCTGGGACGAAACTGGACTAGCGGGAGAAGAGCAGTTCTTC CVWDETGLAGEEQFF
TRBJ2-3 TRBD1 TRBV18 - TGTGCCAGCTCACCCCACCCCGGGACAGACACAGATACGCAGTATTTT CASSPHPGTDTDTQYF
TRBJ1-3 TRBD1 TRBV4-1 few TGCGCCAGCAGCCAAGAGGCGGGACAGGGGGCCTACTCTGGAAACACCATATATTTT CASSQEAGQGAYSGNTIYF
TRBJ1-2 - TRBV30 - TGTGCCTGGATCAATGGGACAAAGGATGGCTACACCTTC CAWINGTKDGYTF
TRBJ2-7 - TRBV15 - TGTGCCACCAGCACCCGGGCCGAGCAGTACTTC CATSTRAEQYF
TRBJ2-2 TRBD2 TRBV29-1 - TGCAGCTTCGCGCTAGCGGGTAACACCGGGGAGCTGTTTTTT CSFALAGNTGELFF
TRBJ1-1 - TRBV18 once TGTGCCAGCTCACCACATACGAACACTGAAGCTTTCTTT CASSPHTNTEAFF
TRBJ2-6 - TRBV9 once TGTGCCAGCAGCGTGTCAGGGCCCGGGGCCAACGTCCTGACTTTC CASSVSGPGANVLTF
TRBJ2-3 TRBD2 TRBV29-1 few TGCAGCGTTCGGGGACTAGCGGGAATAACAGATACGCAGTATTTT CSVRGLAGITDTQYF
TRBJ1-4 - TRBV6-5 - TGTGCCAGCAGCCAGGGTCGCTTCTACGAAAAACTGTTTTTT CASSQGRFYEKLFF
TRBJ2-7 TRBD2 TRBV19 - TGTGCCAGTAGTATAGACGGACTAGCGGATCTGGCCTACGAGCAGTACTTC CASSIDGLADLAYEQYF
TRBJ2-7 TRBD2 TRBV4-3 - TGCGCCAGCAGCCAATTCCCTAGCGGACCTACATTGAACGAGCAGTACTTC CASSQFPSGPTLNEQYF
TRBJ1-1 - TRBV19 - TGTGCCAGTAGTATAAGTCAGGGGAACACTGAAGCTTTCTTT CASSISQGNTEAFF
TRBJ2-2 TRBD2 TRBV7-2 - TGTGCCAGCAGCCCCGGACTAGCCAACACCGGGGAGCTGTTTTTT CASSPGLANTGELFF
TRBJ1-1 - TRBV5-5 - TGTGCCAGCAGTTCTCGGCAGCCGAAGGAAATGAACACTGAAGCTTTCTTT CASSSRQPKEMNTEAFF
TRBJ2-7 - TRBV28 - TGTGCCAGCAGTTCGTCCAGGGGCCTCGCAGAGCAGTACTTC CASSSSRGLAEQYF
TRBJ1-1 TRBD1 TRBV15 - TGTGCCACCAGCTACGGACAGGGAGGCACTGAAGCTTTCTTT CATSYGQGGTEAFF
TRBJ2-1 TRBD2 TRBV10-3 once TGTGCCATCAGTGAGTATCTAGCGGGAGGGACCTACAATGAGCAGTTCTTC CAISEYLAGGTYNEQFF
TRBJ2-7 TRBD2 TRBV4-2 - TGTGCCAGCAGCCAGGGCGGGACTAGCTCCTACGAGCAGTACTTC CASSQGGTSSYEQYF
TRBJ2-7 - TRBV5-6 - TGTGCCAGCAGCTTGATTGGGGGAGCGGGCGAGCAGTACTTC CASSLIGGAGEQYF
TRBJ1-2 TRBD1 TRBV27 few TGTGCCAGCAGCCGGGGGGACAGAGATGGCTACACCTTC CASSRGDRDGYTF
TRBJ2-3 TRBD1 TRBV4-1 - TGCGCCAGCAGCGGCCCTAAGCCGGGGCAGGGGGCTCCAGATACGCAGTATTTT CASSGPKPGQGAPDTQYF